These T cell receptor beta chains were read from a single sample in a study of neurological immune-mediated disorders. TCRdb reprocessed the 5' RACE reads with MiXCR, giving one entry per CDR3 protein. The data show roughly 10,000 distinct CDR3 sequences, around 21% seen once. What was sequenced was CD8+ T cells from blood. The source is a woman in her forties with multiple sclerosis. The CDR3 runs from the conserved cysteine through the conserved F or W. The order of the fields is CDR3 DNA, CDR3 protein, CDR3 length, D gene, V gene, clone size, J gene. D genes are given only for firm matches. Clone size, where shown, is once, few, many, or a class for clones that have expanded.

DNA: TGTGCCAGCAGCCAAGACCTGGGACTAGCGGGGACCGAGCAGTACTTC
CDR3: CASSQDLGLAGTEQYF
length: 16
D: TRBD2
V: TRBV3-1
size: few
J: TRBJ2-7

DNA: TGCGCCAGCAGCCCCGTGCTGGATGAAAAACTGTTTTTT
CDR3: CASSPVLDEKLFF
length: 13
D: -
V: TRBV5-1
size: many
J: TRBJ1-4

DNA: TGCGCCAGCAGACCTGGTGCTAGCGGTAGCTCCTACAATGAGCAGTTCTTC
CDR3: CASRPGASGSSYNEQFF
length: 17
D: TRBD2
V: TRBV5-1
size: many
J: TRBJ2-1

DNA: TGTGCCAGCAGCTTGGGGGTCTCCTACGAGCAGTACTTC
CDR3: CASSLGVSYEQYF
length: 13
D: -
V: TRBV7-6
size: many
J: TRBJ2-7

DNA: TGCGCCAGCAGCTTGGAGGCGGGGAGCACAGATACGCAGTATTTT
CDR3: CASSLEAGSTDTQYF
length: 15
D: -
V: TRBV5-1
size: large
J: TRBJ2-3

DNA: TGTGCCAGCAGCTCCCGGGTGGGATTCGGGGAGCTGTTTTTT
CDR3: CASSSRVGFGELFF
length: 14
D: -
V: TRBV7-8
size: medium-sized
J: TRBJ2-2

DNA: TGCAGTGCTAGAGAATTGGCCACTGAAGCTTTCTTT
CDR3: CSARELATEAFF
length: 12
D: -
V: TRBV20-1
size: -
J: TRBJ1-1

DNA: TGTGCCAGCAGCTTAAGCCGGTATAGCAATCAGCCCCAGCATTTT
CDR3: CASSLSRYSNQPQHF
length: 15
D: -
V: TRBV11-2
size: many
J: TRBJ1-5

DNA: TGTGCCAGCAGTCAAGGGCCTTACACTGAAGCTTTCTTT
CDR3: CASSQGPYTEAFF
length: 13
D: -
V: TRBV12-3/TRBV12-4
size: many
J: TRBJ1-1

DNA: TGTGCCAGCAGCTTTGGGACAGTGGGATATGGCTACACCTTC
CDR3: CASSFGTVGYGYTF
length: 14
D: TRBD1
V: TRBV5-6
size: many
J: TRBJ1-2

DNA: TGTGCCATCAGTGATAGTACAGACACTGAAGCTTTCTTT
CDR3: CAISDSTDTEAFF
length: 13
D: -
V: TRBV10-3
size: -
J: TRBJ1-1